Following are 16 T cell receptor beta chains from one sample sequenced in a study of shared clonotypes between healthy human individuals. TCRdb's copy holds only in-frame clones and misses some; the assay was immunoSEQ multiplex PCR. The table lists around 2.5 million clones, approximately 93% of them singletons. Sequenced sample: naive CD4+ T cells from PBMCs. Specified subset: CD45RA+ positively selected. These receptors were obtained from a man between 18 and 29 years old in good health. Some clones in this sample may be carry-over from other donors' samples.

The J gene is TRBJ2-1, the V gene TRBV7-8; possible D gene TRBD2, 6 bases. The CDR3 extends over 16 amino acids. The V end lost 7 bases, the J end lost 6 bases, and 22 bases lay between the germline ends. Germline V gene sequence: CDR1 SGHVS, CDR2 FQNEAQ. CDR3 nucleotides: TGTGCCAGCACCCCTCGTGGCGGGGTTGGCTCCAATGAGCAGTTCTTC. This translates into CASTPRGGVGSNEQFF.

The V and J genes are TRBV6-5 and TRBJ2-3; TRBD2 agrees at 9 bases. The CDR3 consists of 16 residues. V trimming: 2 bases; J trimming: 2 bases; junction bases outside the gene matches: 5. Per the germline V gene, CDR1 is MNHEY and CDR2 is SVGAGI. The CDR3 nucleotides are TGTGCCAGCAGTTACCGGGCGGGAGGGTTCACAGATACGCAGTATTTT. It encodes CASSYRAGGFTDTQYF.

The chain combines TRBV29-1 with TRBJ2-7; D is perhaps TRBD1 (8 bases). V dropped 4 bases and J dropped 2 bases, with 24 bases sitting between them. The CDR3 loop spans 17 amino acids. CDR1 is SQVTM, CDR2 ANQGSEA, per germline. CDR3 sequence (DNA): TGCAGCGTTGTTGTGGGTTACAGGGGGGGCCTGACCTACGAGCAGTACTTC. This gives the protein CSVVVGYRGGLTYEQYF.

The V and J genes are TRBV2 and TRBJ2-7, with D perhaps TRBD2 (5 bases). Germline CDR1 SNHLY, CDR2 FYNNEI. The CDR3 has 12 residues. V was trimmed by 0 bases and J by 5 bases, leaving 5 bases between them. The CDR3 loop is CASSEARDEQYF. The CDR3 DNA reads as TGTGCCAGCAGTGAAGCGAGGGACGAGCAGTACTTC.

The chain's CDR3 is CASSLGLLYEQYF. The CDR3 region has the DNA TGTGCCAGCAGCTTAGGTCTGTTATACGAGCAGTACTTC. This chain joins TRBV7-2 and TRBJ2-7, with D unclear. V lost 1 base to trimming and J lost 4 bases, with 8 bases between them. The CDR3 sequence is 13 residues long. Per the germline V gene, CDR1 is SGHTA and CDR2 is FQGNSA.

V gene TRBV18 combines with J gene TRBJ2-7; D possibly corresponds to TRBD1 (5 bases). CDR1 is KGHSH, CDR2 LQKENI, per germline. CDR3 length: 12 residues. V gave up 5 bases and J gave up 5 bases, with 10 bases separating them. The CDR3 nucleotides read TGTGCCAGCTCAGCGAAAGGGGACGAGCAGTACTTC. This encodes CASSAKGDEQYF.

V is TRBV11-2 and J is TRBJ2-7; D unresolved. CDR1 is SGHAT and CDR2 is FQNNGV in the germline V gene. V was shortened by 1 base and J by 3 bases, with 7 bases between the two germline ends. The CDR3 consists of 13 residues. CDR3 sequence: CASSLGLIYEQYF. In DNA, the CDR3 is TGTGCCAGCAGCTTAGGACTGATCTACGAGCAGTACTTC.

V usage is TRBV7-2 and J usage is TRBJ2-6; a possible D gene is TRBD1 (5 bases). Germline lookup yields CDR1 SGHTA and CDR2 FQGNSA. Trimming pared 2 bases from V and 4 bases from J, leaving 18 bases between. This CDR3 contains 18 residues. CDR3 in amino acids: CASSLLGAKGPGANVLTF. The CDR3, as DNA: TGTGCCAGCAGCTTATTAGGGGCAAAGGGGCCAGGGGCCAACGTCCTGACTTTC.

The rearrangement joins TRBV6-1 to TRBJ2-1; TRBD2 agrees at 10 bases. This CDR3 spans 18 amino acids. Germline V gene lookup returns CDR1 MNHNS and CDR2 SASEGT. V shed 0 bases and J 2 bases; nucleotides not matched to a gene: 7. The CDR3 nucleotides are TGTGCCAGCAGTGAAGCGACGCTAGCGGGAGTTGCCTACAATGAGCAGTTCTTC. It yields the protein CASSEATLAGVAYNEQFF.

This rearrangement joins TRBV21-1 to TRBJ1-4; the table assigns TRBD1, which was not confirmed against the DNA. TRBV21-1 counts as a pseudogene. The CDR3 loop spans 15 amino acids. The CDR3: CASSATQGAGEKLFF. DNA for the CDR3: TGTGCCAGCAGCGCTACGCAGGGGGCCGGCGAAAAACTGTTTTTT.

CDR3 DNA: TGTGCCAGCAGTGAAGCGGGAGGGGAACTGAACTATGGCTACACCTTC. Protein: CASSEAGGELNYGYTF. The chain joins TRBV6-1 to TRBJ1-2, with D possibly matching TRBD1 (5 bases). Trimming removed 0 bases from V and 2 bases from J, with 13 bases in between. CDR3 size: 16 residues. Germline V gives CDR1 MNHNS, CDR2 SASEGT.

This rearrangement joins TRBV6-1 to TRBJ2-7, with D tentatively TRBD2 (6 bases). The CDR3 is 15 amino acids. The germline V gene encodes CDR1 MNHNS and CDR2 SASEGT. V dropped 8 bases and J dropped 3 bases, with 20 bases sitting between them. The CDR3 loop reads CASGFTGLGGYEQYF. In DNA, the CDR3 is TGTGCCAGCGGATTCACGGGGTTGGGAGGCTACGAGCAGTACTTC.

This chain connects TRBV7-8 to TRBJ1-5, with TRBD1 as a possible D gene (5 bases). Trimming cost V 4 bases and J 4 bases, with 17 bases left between them. Germline loops: CDR1 SGHVS, CDR2 FQNEAQ. The CDR3 consists of 16 residues. Written as DNA, the CDR3 is TGTGCCAGCAGCTCTACCAGGGCGCCCTTAAATCAGCCCCAGCATTTT. Encoded protein: CASSSTRAPLNQPQHF.

J is TRBJ2-6 and V is TRBV9, with no clear D. Trimming took 4 bases from V and 0 from J, leaving 5 bases between them. CDR1 is SGDLS, CDR2 YYNGEE, per germline. This CDR3 is built from 14 residues. The chain's CDR3 is CASSPSSGANVLTF. DNA for the CDR3: TGTGCCAGCAGCCCAAGCTCTGGGGCCAACGTCCTGACTTTC.

The chain couples TRBV29-1 to TRBJ2-3, with a possible D match to TRBD2 (6 bases). From germline, CDR1 is SQVTM and CDR2 ANQGSEA. V shed 8 bases and J shed 3 bases, with 15 bases lying between them. The CDR3 runs to 13 residues. The CDR3 region has the DNA TGCAGCCTCCGGGGGTTGGTGACAGATACGCAGTATTTT. Protein: CSLRGLVTDTQYF.

The J gene is TRBJ1-1, the V gene TRBV5-4; no firm D call. Trimming removed 0 bases at V and 0 bases at J, with 15 bases between. Germline V gene sequence: CDR1 SGHNT, CDR2 YYREEE (reference sequence). The CDR3 loop spans 17 amino acids. The CDR3 spells CASSLGGSEGLNTEAFF. For the CDR3, the DNA is TGTGCCAGCAGCTTGGGAGGGTCAGAGGGTTTGAACACTGAAGCTTTCTTT.